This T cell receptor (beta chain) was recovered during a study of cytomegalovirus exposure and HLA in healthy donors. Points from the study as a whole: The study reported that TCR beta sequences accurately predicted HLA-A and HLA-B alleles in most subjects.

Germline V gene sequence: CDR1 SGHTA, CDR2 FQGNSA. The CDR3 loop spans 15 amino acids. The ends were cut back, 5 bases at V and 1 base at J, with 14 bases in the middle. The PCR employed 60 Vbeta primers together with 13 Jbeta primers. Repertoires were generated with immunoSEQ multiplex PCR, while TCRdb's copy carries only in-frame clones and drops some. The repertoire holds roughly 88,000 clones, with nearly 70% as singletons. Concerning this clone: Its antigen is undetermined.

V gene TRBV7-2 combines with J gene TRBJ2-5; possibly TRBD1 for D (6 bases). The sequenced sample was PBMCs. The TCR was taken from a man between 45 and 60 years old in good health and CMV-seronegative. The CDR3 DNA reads TGTGCCAGCAGCGCGGATGGACAGACCCAAGAGACCCAGTACTTC. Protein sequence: CASSADGQTQETQYF.